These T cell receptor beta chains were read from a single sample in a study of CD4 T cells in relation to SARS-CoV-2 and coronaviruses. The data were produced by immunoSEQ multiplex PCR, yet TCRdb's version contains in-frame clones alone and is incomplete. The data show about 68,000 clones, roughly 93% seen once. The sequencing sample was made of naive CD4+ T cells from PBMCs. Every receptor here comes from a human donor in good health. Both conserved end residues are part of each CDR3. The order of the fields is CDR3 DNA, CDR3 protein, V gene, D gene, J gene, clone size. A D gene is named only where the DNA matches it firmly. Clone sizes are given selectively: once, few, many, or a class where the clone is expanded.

cdr3_nt: TGTGCCAGCAGCGTCGGACTAGCGGTATACGAGCAGTACTTC
cdr3_aa: CASSVGLAVYEQYF
v_call: TRBV7-9
d_call: TRBD2
j_call: TRBJ2-7
clone_size: once

cdr3_nt: TGCGCCAGCAGCTTGGACAGGGCAATAACCGGAAACACCATATATTTT
cdr3_aa: CASSLDRAITGNTIYF
v_call: TRBV5-1
d_call: .
j_call: TRBJ1-3
clone_size: .

cdr3_nt: TGTGCCAGCTCAAAGAGACAGGCTTCCTACAATGAGCAGTTCTTC
cdr3_aa: CASSKRQASYNEQFF
v_call: TRBV27
d_call: .
j_call: TRBJ2-1
clone_size: .

cdr3_nt: TGCGCCAGCAGTGAGTCAGGGAGGTCCTGGAAAAATGAGCAGTTCTTC
cdr3_aa: CASSESGRSWKNEQFF
v_call: TRBV10-1
d_call: .
j_call: TRBJ2-1
clone_size: .

cdr3_nt: TGTGCCAGCAGCTTGGCGGGGCCCACCACAGATACGCAGTATTTT
cdr3_aa: CASSLAGPTTDTQYF
v_call: TRBV7-3
d_call: .
j_call: TRBJ2-3
clone_size: .

cdr3_nt: TGTGCCAGCTCACGGGGCCGCGGCACCTACGAGCAGTACTTC
cdr3_aa: CASSRGRGTYEQYF
v_call: TRBV18
d_call: .
j_call: TRBJ2-7
clone_size: once

cdr3_nt: TGTGCCAGTAGTATAAAAGAGACCCAGTACTTC
cdr3_aa: CASSIKETQYF
v_call: TRBV19
d_call: .
j_call: TRBJ2-5
clone_size: .

cdr3_nt: TGTGCCAGCAGTTTAGAGGGGACATCCTCCGGCTACGAGCAGTACTTC
cdr3_aa: CASSLEGTSSGYEQYF
v_call: TRBV28
d_call: .
j_call: TRBJ2-7
clone_size: .

cdr3_nt: TGTGCCAGCAGTTACGTGACAGACTATGGCTACACCTTC
cdr3_aa: CASSYVTDYGYTF
v_call: TRBV6-2/TRBV6-3
d_call: .
j_call: TRBJ1-2
clone_size: .

cdr3_nt: TGTGCCAGCAGCGGGGCGGGACAGGGGAATCAGCCCCAGCATTTT
cdr3_aa: CASSGAGQGNQPQHF
v_call: TRBV6-5
d_call: TRBD1
j_call: TRBJ1-5
clone_size: .

cdr3_nt: TGTGCCAGCAGCGGTAATTCACCCCTCCACTTT
cdr3_aa: CASSGNSPLHF
v_call: TRBV5-8
d_call: .
j_call: TRBJ1-6
clone_size: .

cdr3_nt: TGTGCCAGCTCCGACGCACAGGGCGGTGATTCACCCCTCCACTTT
cdr3_aa: CASSDAQGGDSPLHF
v_call: TRBV18
d_call: .
j_call: TRBJ1-6
clone_size: .

cdr3_nt: TGTGCCAGCAGGGAAGAAGAGACCCAGTACTTC
cdr3_aa: CASREEETQYF
v_call: TRBV2
d_call: .
j_call: TRBJ2-5
clone_size: .

cdr3_nt: TGTGCCATCAGTGGAGGGAAACTAGCGGGAGGCTTCACAGATACGCAGTATTTT
cdr3_aa: CAISGGKLAGGFTDTQYF
v_call: TRBV10-3
d_call: TRBD2
j_call: TRBJ2-3
clone_size: .

cdr3_nt: TGTGCCAGCAGCTCGGGCGGGGGGGATGGTGAAAAACTGTTTTTT
cdr3_aa: CASSSGGGDGEKLFF
v_call: TRBV7-2
d_call: .
j_call: TRBJ1-4
clone_size: .

cdr3_nt: TGTGCCAGCAGCTTGGAGGATTATGGTGGCTACACCTTC
cdr3_aa: CASSLEDYGGYTF
v_call: TRBV5-5
d_call: .
j_call: TRBJ1-2
clone_size: .

cdr3_nt: TGTGCCAGCAGAATGACGACCGGGGAGCTGTTTTTT
cdr3_aa: CASRMTTGELFF
v_call: TRBV11-2
d_call: .
j_call: TRBJ2-2
clone_size: .

cdr3_nt: TGTGCCAGCAGCAACGACAGGGCTAATTCACCCCTCCACTTT
cdr3_aa: CASSNDRANSPLHF
v_call: TRBV13
d_call: TRBD1
j_call: TRBJ1-6
clone_size: once

cdr3_nt: TGTGCCAGCAGCCCCGGACTAGCCCCCCAGTCCTACGAGCAGTACTTC
cdr3_aa: CASSPGLAPQSYEQYF
v_call: TRBV13
d_call: TRBD2
j_call: TRBJ2-7
clone_size: .

cdr3_nt: TGCGCCAGCAGCCCGGGACGGGGGATGAACACTGAAGCTTTCTTT
cdr3_aa: CASSPGRGMNTEAFF
v_call: TRBV5-1
d_call: .
j_call: TRBJ1-1
clone_size: .

cdr3_nt: TGTGCCTGGAGTTCTACCGCCATAGCCAAAAACATTCAGTACTTC
cdr3_aa: CAWSSTAIAKNIQYF
v_call: TRBV30
d_call: .
j_call: TRBJ2-4
clone_size: .

cdr3_nt: TGTGCCAGCAGGGGGGTGAGAGGCTACACCTTC
cdr3_aa: CASRGVRGYTF
v_call: TRBV28
d_call: .
j_call: TRBJ1-2
clone_size: .

cdr3_nt: TGTGCCAGAAGAAAGGAGAGGATGAACACTGAAGCTTTCTTT
cdr3_aa: CARRKERMNTEAFF
v_call: TRBV5-3
d_call: .
j_call: TRBJ1-1
clone_size: once

cdr3_nt: TGTGCCACCAGTGATGGGGCAGGGCAGCAAATAGATCAGCCCCAGCATTTT
cdr3_aa: CATSDGAGQQIDQPQHF
v_call: TRBV24-1
d_call: .
j_call: TRBJ1-5
clone_size: .

cdr3_nt: TGTGCCAGTAGTACTACCTCCCGACCGAATCAGCCCCAGCATTTT
cdr3_aa: CASSTTSRPNQPQHF
v_call: TRBV19
d_call: .
j_call: TRBJ1-5
clone_size: .

cdr3_nt: TGTGCCAGCACCGAGACTGGGACAGCTTACAATGAGCAGTTCTTC
cdr3_aa: CASTETGTAYNEQFF
v_call: TRBV5-6
d_call: TRBD1
j_call: TRBJ2-1
clone_size: .

cdr3_nt: TGTGCCAGCACCAGGGCGGGAAAGGACACTGAAGCTTTCTTT
cdr3_aa: CASTRAGKDTEAFF
v_call: TRBV6-5
d_call: .
j_call: TRBJ1-1
clone_size: .

cdr3_nt: TGCGCCAGCAGCTTGGCCGGGATCTATACGCAGTATTTT
cdr3_aa: CASSLAGIYTQYF
v_call: TRBV5-1
d_call: .
j_call: TRBJ2-3
clone_size: .

cdr3_nt: TGTGCCAGTAGTATTTCCCGCAGCAGGGGCGACTACGAGCAGTACTTC
cdr3_aa: CASSISRSRGDYEQYF
v_call: TRBV19
d_call: .
j_call: TRBJ2-7
clone_size: .

cdr3_nt: TGTGCCAGCAGCCAAACATCCCTGTCCAGGGCCAGGGCTAACTATGGCTACACCTTC
cdr3_aa: CASSQTSLSRARANYGYTF
v_call: TRBV7-2
d_call: .
j_call: TRBJ1-2
clone_size: .

cdr3_nt: TGTGCCAGCAGTGATCACAGTAACACTGAAGCTTTCTTT
cdr3_aa: CASSDHSNTEAFF
v_call: TRBV6-1
d_call: .
j_call: TRBJ1-1
clone_size: once

cdr3_nt: TGTGCCAGCAGCCCTGGCACAGATACGCAGTATTTT
cdr3_aa: CASSPGTDTQYF
v_call: TRBV11-3
d_call: .
j_call: TRBJ2-3
clone_size: .

cdr3_nt: TGTGCCAGCAGGCCCCAGGGGGGTGAAAATCAGCCCCAGCATTTT
cdr3_aa: CASRPQGGENQPQHF
v_call: TRBV2
d_call: TRBD1
j_call: TRBJ1-5
clone_size: .

cdr3_nt: TGTGCCACCAGTGCCCCCAGGGGGCGAAGCTTCGGGGCCAACGTCCTGACTTTC
cdr3_aa: CATSAPRGRSFGANVLTF
v_call: TRBV24-1
d_call: TRBD1
j_call: TRBJ2-6
clone_size: .

cdr3_nt: TGCGCCAGCAGCTTATGGGGAGGACAGCCCGGCTACACCTTC
cdr3_aa: CASSLWGGQPGYTF
v_call: TRBV5-1
d_call: .
j_call: TRBJ1-2
clone_size: .

cdr3_nt: TGTGCCACAAGTGATGCCTTAAGAGGGGACACCGGGGAGCTGTTTTTT
cdr3_aa: CATSDALRGDTGELFF
v_call: TRBV24-1
d_call: .
j_call: TRBJ2-2
clone_size: .

cdr3_nt: TGTGCCAGCTCACCGGGTGCTGAAGCTAACTATGGCTACACCTTC
cdr3_aa: CASSPGAEANYGYTF
v_call: TRBV18
d_call: .
j_call: TRBJ1-2
clone_size: .

cdr3_nt: TGTGCCAGCTCACCAGGGAGGGACAGTAATTCACCCCTCCACTTT
cdr3_aa: CASSPGRDSNSPLHF
v_call: TRBV18
d_call: TRBD1
j_call: TRBJ1-6
clone_size: .

cdr3_nt: TGTGCCAGCAGTTCCCCAGCGGCAGCCCGGGACGAGCAGTACTTC
cdr3_aa: CASSSPAAARDEQYF
v_call: TRBV28
d_call: .
j_call: TRBJ2-7
clone_size: .

cdr3_nt: TGTGCCAGCAGCGCTCTAGCGGGGGGCGGGGAGCTGTTTTTT
cdr3_aa: CASSALAGGGELFF
v_call: TRBV9
d_call: TRBD2
j_call: TRBJ2-2
clone_size: .

cdr3_nt: TGCGCCAGCAACCCGGGGTCTGGCGGGGAGCAGTTCTTC
cdr3_aa: CASNPGSGGEQFF
v_call: TRBV5-1
d_call: .
j_call: TRBJ2-1
clone_size: .

cdr3_nt: TGCGCCAGCAGCCGGATCATTCCGGGAGCTAATAATGAGCAGTTCTTC
cdr3_aa: CASSRIIPGANNEQFF
v_call: TRBV4-1
d_call: .
j_call: TRBJ2-1
clone_size: .

cdr3_nt: TGCAGCGTGCCCCTAGCGACCTCCTACAATGAGCAGTTCTTC
cdr3_aa: CSVPLATSYNEQFF
v_call: TRBV29-1
d_call: .
j_call: TRBJ2-1
clone_size: .

cdr3_nt: TGCGCCAGCAGCCACCCCGTGGCCACGGGTGGCTACACCTTC
cdr3_aa: CASSHPVATGGYTF
v_call: TRBV4-1
d_call: .
j_call: TRBJ1-2
clone_size: .

cdr3_nt: TGTGCCAGCAGCTTAGCTGAGCTAGCGGGGGGGCGGGACCAGTTCTTC
cdr3_aa: CASSLAELAGGRDQFF
v_call: TRBV7-2
d_call: TRBD2
j_call: TRBJ2-1
clone_size: .

cdr3_nt: TGTGCCAGCAGTTACTCAGGGAATGAAAAACTGTTTTTT
cdr3_aa: CASSYSGNEKLFF
v_call: TRBV6-5
d_call: .
j_call: TRBJ1-4
clone_size: .

cdr3_nt: TGTGCCAGCAGCCTTCACCGCTCCTACGAGCAGTACTTC
cdr3_aa: CASSLHRSYEQYF
v_call: TRBV7-8
d_call: .
j_call: TRBJ2-7
clone_size: .

cdr3_nt: TGTGCCAGCAGTTTTTTGTCTCCCTTTAGCAATCAGCCCCAGCATTTT
cdr3_aa: CASSFLSPFSNQPQHF
v_call: TRBV28
d_call: .
j_call: TRBJ1-5
clone_size: .

cdr3_nt: TGCGCCAGCAGTGAGTCGAAGGGTACGCAGTATTTT
cdr3_aa: CASSESKGTQYF
v_call: TRBV10-1
d_call: .
j_call: TRBJ2-3
clone_size: once

cdr3_nt: TGTGCCAGCAGTGCATCAGGGGGAACACTGAACACTGAAGCTTTCTTT
cdr3_aa: CASSASGGTLNTEAFF
v_call: TRBV9
d_call: TRBD1
j_call: TRBJ1-1
clone_size: .

cdr3_nt: TGTGCCAGCAGCGGGGGACAGTCCTACGAGCAGTACTTC
cdr3_aa: CASSGGQSYEQYF
v_call: TRBV9
d_call: TRBD1
j_call: TRBJ2-7
clone_size: .